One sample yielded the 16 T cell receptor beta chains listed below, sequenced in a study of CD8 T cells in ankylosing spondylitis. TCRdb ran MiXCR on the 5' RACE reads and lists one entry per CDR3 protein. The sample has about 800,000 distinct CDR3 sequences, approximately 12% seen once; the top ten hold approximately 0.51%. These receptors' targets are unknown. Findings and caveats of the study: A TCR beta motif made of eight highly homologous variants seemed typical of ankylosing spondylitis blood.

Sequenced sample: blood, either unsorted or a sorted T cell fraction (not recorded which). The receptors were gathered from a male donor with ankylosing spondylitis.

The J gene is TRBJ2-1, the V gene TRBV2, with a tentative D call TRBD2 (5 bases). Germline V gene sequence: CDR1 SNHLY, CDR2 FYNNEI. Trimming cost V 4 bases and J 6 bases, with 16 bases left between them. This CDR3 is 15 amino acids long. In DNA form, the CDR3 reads TGTGCCAGCAGTGTCGGACTGGTGAAAGGCAATGAGCAGTTCTTC. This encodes CASSVGLVKGNEQFF.

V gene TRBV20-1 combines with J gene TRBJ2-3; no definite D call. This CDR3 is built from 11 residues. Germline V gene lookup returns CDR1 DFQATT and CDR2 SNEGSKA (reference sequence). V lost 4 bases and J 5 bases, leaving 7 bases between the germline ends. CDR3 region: CSATVQDTQYF. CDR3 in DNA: TGCAGTGCTACTGTCCAAGATACGCAGTATTTT.

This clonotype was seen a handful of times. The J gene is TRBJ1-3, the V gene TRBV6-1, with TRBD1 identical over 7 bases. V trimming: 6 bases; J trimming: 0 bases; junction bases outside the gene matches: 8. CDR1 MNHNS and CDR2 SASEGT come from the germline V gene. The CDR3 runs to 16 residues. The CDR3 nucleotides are TGTGCCAGCAGCCTCACCGGACAGGCCTCTGGAAACACCATATATTTT. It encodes CASSLTGQASGNTIYF.

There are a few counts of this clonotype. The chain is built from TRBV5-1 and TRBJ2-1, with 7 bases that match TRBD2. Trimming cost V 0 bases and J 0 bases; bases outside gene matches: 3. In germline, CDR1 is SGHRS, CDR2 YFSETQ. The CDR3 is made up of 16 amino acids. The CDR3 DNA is TGCGCCAGCAGCTTGGGGGAGGGATACTCCTACAATGAGCAGTTCTTC. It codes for CASSLGEGYSYNEQFF.

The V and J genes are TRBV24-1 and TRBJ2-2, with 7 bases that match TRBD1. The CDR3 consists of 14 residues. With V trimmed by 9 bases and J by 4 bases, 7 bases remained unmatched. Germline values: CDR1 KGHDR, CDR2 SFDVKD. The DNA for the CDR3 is TGTGCCACCCGGGACAGTGAGGCCACCGGGGAGCTGTTTTTT. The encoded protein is CATRDSEATGELFF.

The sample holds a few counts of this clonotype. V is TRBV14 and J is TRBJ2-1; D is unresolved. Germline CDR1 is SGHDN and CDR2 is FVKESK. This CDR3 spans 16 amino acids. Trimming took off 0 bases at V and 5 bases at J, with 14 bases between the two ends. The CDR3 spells CASSQDQNPLHNEQFF. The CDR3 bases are TGTGCCAGCAGCCAAGATCAAAATCCCCTTCACAATGAGCAGTTCTTC.

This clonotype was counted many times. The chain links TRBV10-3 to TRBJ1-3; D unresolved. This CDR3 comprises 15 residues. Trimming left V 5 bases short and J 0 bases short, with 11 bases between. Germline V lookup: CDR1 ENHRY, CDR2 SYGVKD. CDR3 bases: TGTGCCATCAGTCGGGCATTTTCCTCTGGAAACACCATATATTTT. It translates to CAISRAFSSGNTIYF.

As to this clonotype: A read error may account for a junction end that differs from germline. The CDR3 reads CASSTTDRLYGQYF. The CDR3 DNA reads as TGTGCCAGCAGTACAACTGACAGGCTATACGGGCAGTACTTC. The V and J genes are TRBV7-2 and TRBJ2-7; D is perhaps TRBD1 (6 bases). This CDR3 region has 14 residues. Germline CDR1 SGHTA, CDR2 FQGNSA.

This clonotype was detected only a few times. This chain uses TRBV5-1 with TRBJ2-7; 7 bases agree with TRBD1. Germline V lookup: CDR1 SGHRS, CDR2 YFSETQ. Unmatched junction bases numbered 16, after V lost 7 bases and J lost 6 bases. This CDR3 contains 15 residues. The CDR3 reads CASRLISGTAIEQYF. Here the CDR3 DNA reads TGCGCCAGCCGTTTAATCTCCGGGACAGCCATCGAGCAGTACTTC.

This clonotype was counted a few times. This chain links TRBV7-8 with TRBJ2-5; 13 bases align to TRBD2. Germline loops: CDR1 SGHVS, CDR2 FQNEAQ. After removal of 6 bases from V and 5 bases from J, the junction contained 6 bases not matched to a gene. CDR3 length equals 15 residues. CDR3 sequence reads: CASRRGLAGEETQYF. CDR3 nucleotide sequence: TGTGCCAGCAGACGAGGACTAGCGGGAGAGGAGACCCAGTACTTC.

CDR3 protein: CASSPRADVGEQFF. The CDR3 nucleotides read TGTGCCAGCTCACCTCGGGCAGACGTAGGTGAGCAGTTCTTC. This chain joins TRBV18 and TRBJ2-1, with D uncertain. From germline, CDR1 is KGHSH and CDR2 LQKENI. Trimming shortened V by 3 bases and J by 9 bases, and 15 bases separated the two germline ends. The CDR3 sequence is 14 residues long.

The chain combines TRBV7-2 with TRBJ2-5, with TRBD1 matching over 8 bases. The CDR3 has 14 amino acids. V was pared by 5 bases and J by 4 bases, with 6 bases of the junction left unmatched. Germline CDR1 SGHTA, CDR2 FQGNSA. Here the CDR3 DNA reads TGTGCCAGCAGCCCCTGGACAGGGCCAGAGACCCAGTACTTC. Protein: CASSPWTGPETQYF.

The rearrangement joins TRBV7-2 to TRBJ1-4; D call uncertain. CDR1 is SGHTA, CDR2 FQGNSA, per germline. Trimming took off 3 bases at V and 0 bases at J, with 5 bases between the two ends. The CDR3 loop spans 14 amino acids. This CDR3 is CASSFKATNEKLFF. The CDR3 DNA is TGTGCCAGCAGCTTTAAGGCAACTAATGAAAAACTGTTTTTT.

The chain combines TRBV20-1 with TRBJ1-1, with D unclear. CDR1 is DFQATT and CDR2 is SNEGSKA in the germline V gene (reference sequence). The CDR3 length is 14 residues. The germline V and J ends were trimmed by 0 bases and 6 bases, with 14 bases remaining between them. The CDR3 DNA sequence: TGCAGTGCTAGAGATTTAAACCGTGGTGCTGAAGCTTTCTTT. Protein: CSARDLNRGAEAFF.

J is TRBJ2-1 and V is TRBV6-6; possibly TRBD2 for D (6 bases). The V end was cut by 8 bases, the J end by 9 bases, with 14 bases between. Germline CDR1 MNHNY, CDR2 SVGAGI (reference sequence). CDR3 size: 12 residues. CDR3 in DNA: TGTGCCAGCCTACCTCGGCGGGGTGAGCAGTTCTTC. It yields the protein CASLPRRGEQFF.

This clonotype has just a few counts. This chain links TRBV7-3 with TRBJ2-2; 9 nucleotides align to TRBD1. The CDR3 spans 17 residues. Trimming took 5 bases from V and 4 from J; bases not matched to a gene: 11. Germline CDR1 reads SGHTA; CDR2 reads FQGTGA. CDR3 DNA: TGTGCCAGCAGCCCGAGCCGGGACAGGGTGACCACCGGGGAGCTGTTTTTT. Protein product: CASSPSRDRVTTGELFF.